This note documents a single TCR beta chain sequence. The antigen is not known. One base away lies a much larger clone, so this may be a sequencing read error. The germline V and J ends were trimmed by 6 bases and 6 bases, with 20 bases remaining between them. The CDR3 extends over 15 amino acids. These data belong to a study of T cell repertoires in cytomegalovirus infection. TCRdb used MiXCR to reprocess the reads, holding one entry per CDR3 protein. Of 40,000 to 50,000 distinct CDR3 sequences listed, 20% are singletons. The chain employs TRBV12-3 or TRBV12-4 and TRBJ1-2, with TRBD1 as a possible D gene (6 bases). This receptor was obtained from a human donor in good health (CMV status not recorded). Some clones in this sample may be carry-over from other donors' samples. The specimen sequenced was PBMCs, sequenced either directly or after in vitro stimulation (not recorded which). For the CDR3, the DNA is TGTGCCAGCAGCGCGACAGCACAGGGCGTTAATGGCTACACCTTC. Protein: CASSATAQGVNGYTF.